These 19 T cell receptor beta chains originate from one sample sequenced in a study of regulatory T cells in long-lasting Graves disease. Sequencing libraries for TCR beta were prepared with iRepertoire HTBI primers and Arm-PCR of CDR3 regions. TCRdb re-called the multiplex PCR reads with MiXCR, one entry per CDR3 protein. The sample has about 470,000 distinct CDR3 sequences, 20% to 25% seen once; the top ten hold over 6%. Time point described: persistent/refractory GD, antithyroid drugs over 5 years with positive TRAb. Isolated PBMC RNA provided the starting material for the TCR library. The source was peripheral blood mononuclear cells (PBMCs), collected when the disease was refractory, from a patient treated with antithyroid drugs. Source of these receptors: a female donor with Graves disease.

The chain links TRBV28 to TRBJ1-5; the D gene is possibly TRBD1 (5 bases). This CDR3 is 14 amino acids long. Germline lookup yields CDR1 MDHEN and CDR2 SYDVKM. Trimming stripped 5 bases from V and 1 base from J, with 9 bases between. This chain's CDR3 is CASSRRGSNQPQHF. The CDR3 DNA follows: TGTGCCAGCAGTCGAAGGGGCAGCAATCAGCCCCAGCATTTT.

This clonotype was recorded a few times. Here the CDR3 DNA reads TGCAGTGCTCTCAGGGGGACTACGCAGTATTTT. Translation: CSALRGTTQYF. The chain uses TRBV20-1 and TRBJ2-3, with 7 bases fitting TRBD1. V dropped 5 bases and J dropped 8; count of bases not matched to a gene: 4. The CDR3 covers 11 residues. CDR1 and CDR2 from the germline V gene are DFQATT and SNEGSKA (reference sequence).

This clonotype was counted a few times. CDR3 sequence: CASSLAPGAEGQPQHF. DNA for the CDR3: TGCGCCAGCAGCTTGGCCCCCGGGGCTGAAGGTCAGCCCCAGCATTTT. The V call is TRBV5-1, the J call TRBJ1-5; perhaps TRBD1 as D (5 bases). The CDR3 totals 16 residues. Germline V CDR1 and CDR2: SGHRS, YFSETQ. Trimming shortened V by 0 bases and J by 6 bases, and 16 bases separated the two germline ends.

V and J are TRBV19 and TRBJ1-1; TRBD1 matches at 10 bases. The junction had 6 bases not matched to a gene; V was cut back by 5 bases and J by 6 bases. The length of the CDR3 is 14 residues. Germline-derived CDR1 and CDR2 are LNHDA and SQIVND (reference sequence). The CDR3 DNA sequence: TGTGCCAGTAGTTTGGGGACAGGGGTCGCTGAAGCTTTCTTT. This translates into CASSLGTGVAEAFF.

This clonotype was detected ten times or more. The V call is TRBV9, the J call TRBJ2-7, with TRBD1 matching 7 bases. The germline V gene encodes CDR1 SGDLS and CDR2 YYNGEE. The CDR3 length is 13 residues. With 0 bases clipped from V and 6 bases from J, the junction kept 3 bases outside the gene matches. The CDR3 sequence is CASSVGDRGEQYF. For the CDR3, the DNA is TGTGCCAGCAGCGTAGGGGACAGAGGCGAGCAGTACTTC.

The V gene is TRBV5-6, the J gene TRBJ2-5, with 7 bases matching TRBD2. Losses at the gene ends were 1 base for V and 5 bases for J; bases not matched to a gene: 11. The CDR3 extends over 16 amino acids. In germline, CDR1 is SGHDT, CDR2 YYEEEE. In nucleotides, the CDR3 is TGTGCCAGCAGCTTGTCGCTAGCGGTGCTTGGGGAGACCCAGTACTTC. It encodes CASSLSLAVLGETQYF.

This clonotype was seen ten or more times. The rearrangement links TRBV27 to TRBJ1-4; D unclear. Germline V gene data show CDR1 as MNHEY and CDR2 as SMNVEV (reference sequence). Between the trimmed V and J ends, which lost 7 bases and 7 bases, there was a span of 22 bases. The CDR3 extends over 16 amino acids. This chain's CDR3 is CASTQKAEISLEKLFF. CDR3 DNA sequence: TGTGCCAGCACCCAGAAGGCGGAGATTTCCCTTGAAAAACTGTTTTTT.

This clonotype has just a few counts. The chain employs TRBV18 and TRBJ2-5; 14 bases align to TRBD2. With V trimmed by 2 bases and J by 8 bases, 1 base remained unmatched. Germline CDR1 is KGHSH and CDR2 is LQKENI. CDR3 size: 14 residues. DNA of the CDR3: TGTGCCAGCTCACCAGGGACTAGCGGGAGAACCCAGTACTTC. Translation: CASSPGTSGRTQYF.

This clonotype has a count of ten or more. The chain links TRBV24-1 to TRBJ1-1; no clear D gene. Germline values: CDR1 KGHDR, CDR2 SFDVKD. The V end was cut by 8 bases, the J end by 1 base, with 10 bases between. CDR3 length equals 13 residues. The CDR3 is CATTQKANTEAFF. DNA of the CDR3: TGTGCCACCACCCAAAAGGCGAACACTGAAGCTTTCTTT.

Details on this clonotype: A read error may explain this, as a much larger clone is one base away. The chain carries TRBV12-3 or TRBV12-4 and TRBJ2-2; 10 bases match TRBD1. This CDR3 is 15 amino acids long. V trimming: 8 bases; J trimming: 6 bases; junction bases outside the gene matches: 9. CDR3 bases: TGTGCCAGCGGTGGAGGGACAGGGGCCCCCGGGGAGCTGTTTTTT. This encodes CASGGGTGAPGELFF.

The rearrangement joins TRBV29-1 to TRBJ2-5; D call uncertain. The CDR3 runs to 14 residues. Germline-derived CDR1 and CDR2 are SQVTM and ANQGSEA. Trimming pared 4 bases from V and 1 base from J, leaving 13 bases between. The CDR3 region is CSVAKVHLQETQYF. The DNA for the CDR3 is TGCAGCGTTGCGAAAGTACATCTCCAAGAGACCCAGTACTTC.

This clonotype has a count of ten or more. This chain joins TRBV12-3 or TRBV12-4 and TRBJ1-1, with a possible D match to TRBD1 (6 bases). The CDR3 covers 13 residues. The V and J ends lost 3 bases and 7 bases respectively, with 12 bases between them. This CDR3 reads CASSFNYRDEAFF. The CDR3 nucleotides are TGTGCCAGCAGTTTTAATTACAGGGATGAAGCTTTCTTT.

With respect to this clonotype: A read error is possible here, since a much larger clone lies one base away. Here the CDR3 omits its conserved ending phenylalanine or tryptophan, so a read error is the likely source. The V and J genes are TRBV10-1 and TRBJ2-2; no reliable D call. CDR1 and CDR2 from the germline V gene are WNHNN and SYGVQD (reference sequence). With 0 bases removed from V and 8 bases from J, the gap between germline ends came to 10 bases. This CDR3 is built from 14 residues. CDR3 sequence: CASSESSGSGELFL. The CDR3 nucleotides read TGCGCCAGCAGTGAGTCGTCGGGTTCGGGGGAGCTGTTTCTT.

Ten or more counts support this clonotype. The V call is TRBV7-8, the J call TRBJ1-6; D not certain. V lost 0 bases and J 6 bases, leaving 9 bases between the germline ends. Germline V gene lookup returns CDR1 SGHVS and CDR2 FQNEAQ. This CDR3 has 15 amino acids. The CDR3 protein is CASSLAGSVNSPLHF. DNA of the CDR3: TGTGCCAGCAGCTTAGCGGGCAGCGTTAATTCACCCCTCCACTTT.

This chain links TRBV20-1 with TRBJ2-5; D may match TRBD1 or TRBD2 (5 bases each). Germline values: CDR1 DFQATT, CDR2 SNEGSKA (reference sequence). V was trimmed by 2 bases and J by 4 bases, leaving 11 bases between them. This CDR3 has 13 residues. CDR3 DNA: TGCAGTGCTAGACCGGGGCTACGAGAGACCCAGTACTTC. It codes for CSARPGLRETQYF.

In this sample, this clonotype turned up many times. J is TRBJ2-7 and V is TRBV28; D tentatively reads TRBD1 or TRBD2 (6 bases each). CDR3 length equals 14 residues. CDR1 and CDR2 (germline): MDHEN, SYDVKM. Trimming took 5 bases from V and 5 from J, leaving 16 bases between them. CDR3 residues: CASSGGQEWDEQYF. The CDR3 DNA reads TGTGCCAGCAGTGGGGGGCAGGAATGGGACGAGCAGTACTTC.

The chain carries TRBV6-1 and TRBJ2-4, with TRBD1 identical over 9 bases. The V gene's germline CDR1 is MNHNS and CDR2 SASEGT. This CDR3 region has 15 residues. Trimming removed 6 bases from V and 6 bases from J; junction bases left unmatched: 9. The DNA of the CDR3 is TGTGCCAGCAGATCCGGCGGGACAGGGATAAACATTCAGTACTTC. Amino acids: CASRSGGTGINIQYF.

This clonotype was counted at least ten times. The chain recombines TRBV28 with TRBJ2-7; D is unclear. Between the trimmed V and J ends, which lost 4 bases and 4 bases, there was a span of 5 bases. The germline V gene encodes CDR1 MDHEN and CDR2 SYDVKM. This CDR3 contains 11 residues. The CDR3 region has the DNA TGTGCCAGCAGTTCGAAGTACGAGCAGTACTTC. Amino acids: CASSSKYEQYF.

This clonotype occurred once. This chain joins TRBV4-1 and TRBJ1-1, with 9 bases lining up with TRBD1. J was trimmed by 7 bases and V by 1 base; bases with no gene match: 7. The CDR3 is made up of 15 amino acids. Germline V gene sequence: CDR1 MGHRA, CDR2 YSYEKL. CDR3 sequence reads: CASSQVGTGWDEAFF. CDR3 DNA sequence: TGCGCCAGCAGCCAAGTAGGGACAGGGTGGGATGAAGCTTTCTTT.